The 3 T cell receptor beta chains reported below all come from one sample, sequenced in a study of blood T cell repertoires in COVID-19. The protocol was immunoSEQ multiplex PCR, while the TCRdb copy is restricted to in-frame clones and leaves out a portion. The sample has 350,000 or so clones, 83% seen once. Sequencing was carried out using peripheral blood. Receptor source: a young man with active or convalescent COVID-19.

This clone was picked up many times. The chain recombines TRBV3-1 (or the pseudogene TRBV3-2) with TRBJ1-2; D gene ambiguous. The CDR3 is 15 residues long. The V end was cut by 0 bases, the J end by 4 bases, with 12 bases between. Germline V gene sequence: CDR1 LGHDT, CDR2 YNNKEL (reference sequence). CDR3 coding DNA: TGTGCCAGCAGCCAAGACATCTCAGGATCCTATGGCTACACCTTC. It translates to CASSQDISGSYGYTF.

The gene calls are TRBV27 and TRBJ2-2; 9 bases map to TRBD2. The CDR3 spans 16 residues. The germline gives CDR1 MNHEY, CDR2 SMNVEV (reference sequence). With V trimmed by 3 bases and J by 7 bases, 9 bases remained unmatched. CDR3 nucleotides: TGTGCCAGCAGTTTCGTGGCGGGAGGGCGAGGCGGGGAGCTGTTTTTT. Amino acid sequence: CASSFVAGGRGGELFF.

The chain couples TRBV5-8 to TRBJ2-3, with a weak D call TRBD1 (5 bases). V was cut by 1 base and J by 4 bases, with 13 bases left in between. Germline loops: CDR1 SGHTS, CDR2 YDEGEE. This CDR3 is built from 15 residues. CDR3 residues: CASSLSGIPADTQYF. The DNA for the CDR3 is TGTGCCAGCAGCTTGTCAGGGATCCCAGCAGATACGCAGTATTTT.